One sample yielded the 25 T cell receptor beta chains listed below, sequenced in a study of blood T cell repertoires in COVID-19. The table came from immunoSEQ multiplex PCR; TCRdb's copy has only in-frame clones and leaves some out. The sample yields 200,000 to 250,000 clones, 80% to 90% seen once. Sequenced input: peripheral blood. All receptors come from a man under 40 with active or convalescent COVID-19.

The chain is built from TRBV7-9 and TRBJ2-3; 8 bases are a match to TRBD2. J was trimmed by 2 bases and V by 2 bases; bases with no gene match: 6. The CDR3 totals 16 residues. CDR1 and CDR2 from the germline V gene are SEHNR and FQNEAQ (reference sequence). CDR3 nucleotide sequence: TGTGCCAGCAGCTTAAGGGGGACTAGACCCACAGATACGCAGTATTTT. Encoded protein: CASSLRGTRPTDTQYF.

The J gene is TRBJ1-2, the V gene TRBV9, with D uncertain. Germline CDR1 reads SGDLS; CDR2 reads YYNGEE. CDR3 size: 16 residues. The V end lost 3 bases, the J end lost 1 base, and 16 bases lay between the germline ends. As DNA, the CDR3 is TGTGCCAGCAGCGCGACGGACGGACTATTTAACTATGGCTACACCTTC. Its protein is CASSATDGLFNYGYTF.

V gene TRBV6-2 or TRBV6-3 combines with J gene TRBJ2-1; D unresolved. The germline V gene has CDR1 MNHEY and CDR2 SVGEGT. The CDR3 has 11 amino acids. The V end was cut by 5 bases, the J end by 6 bases, with 5 bases between. CDR3 nucleotide sequence: TGTGCCAGCAGTCCCCTCAATGAGCAGTTCTTC. Translating gives CASSPLNEQFF.

J is TRBJ2-7 and V is TRBV10-3; a weak D match, TRBD2 (5 bases). The CDR3 has 13 residues. CDR1 and CDR2 from the germline V gene are ENHRY and SYGVKD. V was clipped by 4 bases and J by 0 bases, with 7 bases between them. CDR3: CAISVGSSYEQYF. CDR3 DNA sequence: TGTGCCATCAGTGTGGGGAGCTCCTACGAGCAGTACTTC.

On this clone itself: The identical CDR3 is also encoded by other nucleotide sequences in the sample. The genes are TRBV12-3 or TRBV12-4 and TRBJ2-7, with a possible D match to TRBD1 (5 bases). Trimming took 1 base from V and 4 from J, leaving 5 bases between them. The CDR3 is made up of 12 amino acids. CDR3 coding DNA: TGTGCCAGCAGTTTAGACAGGTACGAGCAGTACTTC. Protein sequence: CASSLDRYEQYF.

This clone appeared once. The chain is built from TRBV3-1 (or the pseudogene TRBV3-2) and TRBJ1-4, with 8 nucleotides matching TRBD1. CDR3 length equals 14 residues. CDR1 is LGHDT and CDR2 is YNNKEL in the germline V gene (reference sequence). The J segment lost 7 bases and the V segment lost 4 bases, leaving 5 bases of the junction unmatched. The CDR3 sequence: CASSPRTGLEKLFF. The DNA of the CDR3 is TGTGCCAGCAGCCCCAGGACAGGGCTTGAAAAACTGTTTTTT.

The rearrangement uses TRBV2 and TRBJ1-2; TRBD1 matches at 8 bases. The CDR3 totals 15 residues. Germline CDR1 and CDR2: SNHLY and FYNNEI. Trimming took 1 base from V and 8 from J; bases not matched to a gene: 9. In nucleotides, the CDR3 is TGTGCCAGCAGTGAAGAATCGCGGACAGGGATGGGCTACACCTTC. Translation gives CASSEESRTGMGYTF.

This clone came up once. This chain links TRBV12-3 or TRBV12-4 with TRBJ1-5; D may be TRBD1 (6 bases). The CDR3 covers 13 residues. V dropped 7 bases and J dropped 6 bases, with 13 bases sitting between them. As DNA, the CDR3 is TGTGCCAGCAAGCTGGGGGCGAGTCAGCCCCAGCATTTT. Its protein is CASKLGASQPQHF.

This chain links TRBV9 with TRBJ1-1; 8 bases are a match to TRBD1. CDR3 length: 11 residues. Germline V gene sequence: CDR1 SGDLS, CDR2 YYNGEE. J was trimmed by 9 bases and V by 3 bases; bases with no gene match: 1. CDR3 in amino acids: CASSGDRKAFF. The CDR3 nucleotides are TGTGCCAGCAGCGGGGACAGGAAAGCTTTCTTT.

This sequence joins TRBV28 and TRBJ2-2, with D unresolved. This CDR3 has 13 residues. Trimming cost V 3 bases and J 3 bases, with 5 bases left between them. In germline, CDR1 is MDHEN, CDR2 SYDVKM. The CDR3 sequence: CASSFGYTGELFF. In nucleotides, the CDR3 is TGTGCCAGCAGTTTCGGGTACACCGGGGAGCTGTTTTTT.

Of note for this clone: A read error may account for a junction end that differs from germline. The chain has TRBV20-1 and TRBJ2-1, with TRBD2 as a possible D gene (5 bases). This CDR3 region has 8 residues. The germline CDR1 and CDR2 sequences are DFQATT and SNEGSKA (reference sequence). The DNA of the CDR3 is TGCAGTGCTAGAGAGAGGGTCTTC. Its protein product is CSARERVF.

The chain joins TRBV30 to TRBJ1-2; D is possibly TRBD1 (6 bases). The V end was cut by 4 bases, the J end by 2 bases, with 14 bases between. The CDR3 length is 14 residues. CDR1 and CDR2 from the germline V gene are GTSNPN and SVGIG (reference sequence). The CDR3 region is CAWTVTGKNYGYTF. The CDR3 DNA reads as TGTGCCTGGACAGTTACAGGGAAAAACTATGGCTACACCTTC.

This clone was observed a single time. V and J are TRBV9 and TRBJ2-1, with D possibly matching TRBD2 (6 bases). Between the trimmed V and J ends, which lost 0 bases and 10 bases, there was a span of 8 bases. This CDR3 is 12 amino acids long. CDR1 and CDR2 from the germline V gene are SGDLS and YYNGEE. The CDR3 bases are TGTGCCAGCAGCGTAGATAGCGGCGAGCAGTTCTTC. It yields the protein CASSVDSGEQFF.

In the case of this clone: The junction shows a germline mismatch at one end, possibly a read error. The CDR3 here is CASSTPGTEIF. In nucleotides, the CDR3 is TGTGCCAGCAGCACCCCCGGGACTGAAATCTTC. The gene calls are TRBV28 and TRBJ2-7; a weak D match, TRBD2 (6 bases). Per the germline V gene, CDR1 is MDHEN and CDR2 is SYDVKM. The length of the CDR3 is 11 residues.

V usage is TRBV25-1 and J usage is TRBJ1-1; D may be TRBD1 (6 bases). The germline gives CDR1 MGHDK, CDR2 SYGVNS. Trimming pared 8 bases from V and 4 bases from J, leaving 14 bases between. CDR3 length: 13 amino acids. The CDR3 sequence: CASRRGAGTEAFF. The DNA for the CDR3 is TGTGCCAGCCGACGGGGGGCGGGCACTGAAGCTTTCTTT.

The chain is built from TRBV6-5 and TRBJ2-3, with D maybe TRBD2 (5 bases). Per germline, CDR1 MNHEY and CDR2 SVGAGI. Between the trimmed V and J ends, which lost 7 bases and 6 bases, there was a span of 11 bases. The CDR3 has 12 amino acids. The CDR3 coding sequence is TGTGCCAGCATGGCCTCGGGGGATACGCAGTATTTT. Translated, it gives CASMASGDTQYF.

This chain uses TRBV2 with TRBJ2-2; 11 positions agree with TRBD2. The CDR3 contains 15 residues. CDR1 and CDR2 from the germline V gene are SNHLY and FYNNEI. V trimming: 7 bases; J trimming: 7 bases; junction bases outside the gene matches: 8. The CDR3 region has the DNA TGTGCCAGCAAGGCCACGGGACTAGCGGACGGGGAGCTGTTTTTT. Its translation is CASKATGLADGELFF.

This clone was counted a single time. The V call is TRBV30, the J call TRBJ1-3; 7 bases align to TRBD1. Losses at the gene ends were 3 bases for V and 2 bases for J; bases not matched to a gene: 10. Germline CDR1 is GTSNPN and CDR2 is SVGIG (reference sequence). The CDR3 loop spans 16 amino acids. The CDR3 loop reads CAWRDRNPTAGNTIYF. The CDR3 nucleotides are TGTGCCTGGAGGGACAGGAATCCTACTGCTGGAAACACCATATATTTT.

The V and J genes are TRBV7-2 and TRBJ1-5; D may be TRBD1 (6 bases). The CDR3 totals 16 residues. Trimming took 1 base from V and 1 from J, leaving 11 bases between them. The germline gives CDR1 SGHTA, CDR2 FQGNSA. The chain's CDR3 is CASSLVGGESNQPQHF. The CDR3 nucleotides read TGTGCCAGCAGCTTAGTAGGGGGAGAGAGCAATCAGCCCCAGCATTTT. The full variable domain, rest sourced from reference TRBV7-2 and TRBJ1-5, is GAGVSQSPSNKVTEKGKDVELRCDPISGHTALYWYRQSLGQGLEFLIYFQGNSAPDKSGLPSDRFSAERTGGSVSTLTIQRTQQEDSAVYLCASSLVGGESNQPQHFGDGTRLSIL.

The chain carries TRBV10-1 and TRBJ2-2; TRBD1 is a possible D gene (6 bases). From germline, CDR1 is WNHNN and CDR2 SYGVQD (reference sequence). V was shortened by 6 bases and J by 6 bases, with 14 bases between the two germline ends. The CDR3 length is 14 residues. In DNA form, the CDR3 reads TGCGCCAGCAGGGAACAGGGCCGATCCGGGGAGCTGTTTTTT. It is translated as CASREQGRSGELFF.

V usage is TRBV6-5 and J usage is TRBJ1-1, with D tentatively TRBD1 (6 bases). CDR1 is MNHEY and CDR2 is SVGAGI in the germline V gene. This CDR3 is 14 amino acids long. Trimming stripped 6 bases from V and 1 base from J, with 12 bases between. CDR3 protein: CASRLQGRNTEAFF. CDR3 nucleotide sequence: TGTGCCAGCAGACTGCAGGGGAGGAACACTGAAGCTTTCTTT.

The V call is TRBV28, the J call TRBJ1-4; a possible D gene is TRBD1 (6 bases). The CDR3 sequence is 16 residues long. Trimming took off 4 bases at V and 2 bases at J, with 14 bases between the two ends. Looked up from germline, CDR1 is MDHEN and CDR2 is SYDVKM. DNA of the CDR3: TGTGCCAGCAGTTACAGGGTTTGGGGCACTAATGAAAAACTGTTTTTT. Translation: CASSYRVWGTNEKLFF.

CDR3 loop: CASSPGQTEAFF. As DNA, the CDR3 is TGTGCCAGCAGCCCCGGACAGACTGAAGCTTTCTTT. V gene TRBV7-9 combines with J gene TRBJ1-1, with D tentatively TRBD1 (6 bases). CDR1 and CDR2 (germline): SEHNR, FQNEAQ (reference sequence). This CDR3 comprises 12 residues. Trimming left V 5 bases short and J 5 bases short, with 9 bases between.

The chain links TRBV5-4 to TRBJ1-2; D not certain. V dropped 4 bases and J dropped 0 bases, with 4 bases sitting between them. This CDR3 spans 12 amino acids. The germline CDR1 and CDR2 sequences are SGHNT and YYREEE (reference sequence). The CDR3 region has the DNA TGTGCCAGCAGCCCCACTAACTATGGCTACACCTTC. Translation: CASSPTNYGYTF.

J is TRBJ2-7 and V is TRBV6-2 or TRBV6-3; possible D gene TRBD1, 6 bases. The germline CDR1 and CDR2 sequences are MNHEY and SVGEGT. Trimming removed 5 bases at V and 4 bases at J, with 15 bases between. The CDR3 is 14 residues long. The CDR3 DNA is TGTGCCAGCAGTACTAACCAGGGGTCGTACGAGCAGTACTTC. Translation gives CASSTNQGSYEQYF.